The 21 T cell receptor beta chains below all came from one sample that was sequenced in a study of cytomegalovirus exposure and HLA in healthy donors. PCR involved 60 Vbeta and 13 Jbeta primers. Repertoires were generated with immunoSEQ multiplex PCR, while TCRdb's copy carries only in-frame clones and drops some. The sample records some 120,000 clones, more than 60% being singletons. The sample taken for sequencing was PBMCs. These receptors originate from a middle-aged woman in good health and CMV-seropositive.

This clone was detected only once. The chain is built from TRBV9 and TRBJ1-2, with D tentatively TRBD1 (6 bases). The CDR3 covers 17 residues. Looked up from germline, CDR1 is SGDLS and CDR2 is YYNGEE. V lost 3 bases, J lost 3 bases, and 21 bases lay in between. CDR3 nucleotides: TGTGCCAGCAGCGGACACGGACGGGGGGCGCGGGACTATGGCTACACCTTC. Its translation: CASSGHGRGARDYGYTF. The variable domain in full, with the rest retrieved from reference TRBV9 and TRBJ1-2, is DSGVTQTPKHLITATGQRVTLRCSPRSGDLSVYWYQQSLDQGLQFLIQYYNGEERAKGNILERFSAQQFPDLHSELNLSSLELGDSALYFCASSGHGRGARDYGYTFGSGTRLTVV.

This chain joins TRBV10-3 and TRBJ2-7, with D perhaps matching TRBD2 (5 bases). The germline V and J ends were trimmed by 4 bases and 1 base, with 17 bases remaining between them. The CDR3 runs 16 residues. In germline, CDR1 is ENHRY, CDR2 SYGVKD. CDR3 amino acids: CAISGESVGSSYEQYF. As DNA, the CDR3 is TGTGCCATCAGTGGGGAGTCGGTGGGTTCTTCCTACGAGCAGTACTTC.

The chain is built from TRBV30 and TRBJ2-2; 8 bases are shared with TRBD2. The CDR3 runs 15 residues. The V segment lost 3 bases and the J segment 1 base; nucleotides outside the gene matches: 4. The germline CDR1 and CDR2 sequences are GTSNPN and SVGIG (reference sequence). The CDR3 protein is CAWRISGGNTGELFF. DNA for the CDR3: TGTGCCTGGAGGATAAGCGGGGGGAACACCGGGGAGCTGTTTTTT.

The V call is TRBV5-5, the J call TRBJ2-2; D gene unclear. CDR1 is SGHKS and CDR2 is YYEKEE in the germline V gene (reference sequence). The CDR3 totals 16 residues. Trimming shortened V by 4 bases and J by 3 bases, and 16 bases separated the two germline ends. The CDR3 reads CASSRNDYVDTGELFF. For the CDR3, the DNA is TGTGCCAGCAGCCGTAACGATTATGTAGACACCGGGGAGCTGTTTTTT.

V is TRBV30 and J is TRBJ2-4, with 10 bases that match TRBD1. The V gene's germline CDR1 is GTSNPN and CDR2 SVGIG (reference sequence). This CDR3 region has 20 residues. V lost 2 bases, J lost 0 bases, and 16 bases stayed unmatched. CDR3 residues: CAWSPRQGAQPLSAKNIQYF. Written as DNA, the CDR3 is TGTGCCTGGAGTCCAAGACAGGGGGCGCAACCCCTATCAGCCAAAAACATTCAGTACTTC.

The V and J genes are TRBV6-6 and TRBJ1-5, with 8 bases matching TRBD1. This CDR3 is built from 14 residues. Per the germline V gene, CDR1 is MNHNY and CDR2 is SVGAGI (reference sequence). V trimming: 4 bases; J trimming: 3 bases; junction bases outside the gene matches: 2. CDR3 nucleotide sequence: TGTGCCAGCAGTTCGGGACAGGACAATCAGCCCCAGCATTTT. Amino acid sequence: CASSSGQDNQPQHF.

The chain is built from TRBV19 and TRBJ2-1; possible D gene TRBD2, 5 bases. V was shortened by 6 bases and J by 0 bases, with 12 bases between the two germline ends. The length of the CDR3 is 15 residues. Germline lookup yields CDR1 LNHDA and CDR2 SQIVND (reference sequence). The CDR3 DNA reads TGTGCCAGTAGCCCCCGGGCGGGCTCCTACAATGAGCAGTTCTTC. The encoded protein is CASSPRAGSYNEQFF.

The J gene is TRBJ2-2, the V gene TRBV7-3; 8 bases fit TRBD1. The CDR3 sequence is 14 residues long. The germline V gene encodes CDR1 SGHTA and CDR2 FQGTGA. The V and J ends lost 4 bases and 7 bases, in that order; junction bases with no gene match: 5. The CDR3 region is CASSSGQAGGELFF. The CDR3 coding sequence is TGTGCCAGCAGCTCGGGACAGGCAGGCGGGGAGCTGTTTTTT.

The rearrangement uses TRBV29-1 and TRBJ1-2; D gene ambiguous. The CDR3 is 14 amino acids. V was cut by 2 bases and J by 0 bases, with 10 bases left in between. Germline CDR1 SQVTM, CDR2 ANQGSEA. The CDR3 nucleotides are TGCAGCGTTGAAAGGGAGGAAGCTAACTATGGCTACACCTTC. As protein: CSVEREEANYGYTF. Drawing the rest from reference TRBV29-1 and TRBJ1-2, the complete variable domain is SAVISQKPSRDICQRGTSLTIQCQVDSQVTMMFWYRQQPGQSLTLIATANQGSEATYESGFVIDKFPISRPNLTFSTLTVSNMSPEDSSIYLCSVEREEANYGYTFGSGTRLTVV.

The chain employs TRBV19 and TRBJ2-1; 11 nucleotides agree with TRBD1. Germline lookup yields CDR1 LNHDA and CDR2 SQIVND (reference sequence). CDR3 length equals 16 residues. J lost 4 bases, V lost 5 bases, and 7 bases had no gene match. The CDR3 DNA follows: TGTGCCAGTAGTGTTAGGACAGGGGGCGGGTACAATGAGCAGTTCTTC. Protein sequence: CASSVRTGGGYNEQFF. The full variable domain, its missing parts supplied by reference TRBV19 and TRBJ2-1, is DGGITQSPKYLFRKEGQNVTLSCEQNLNHDAMYWYRQDPGQGLRLIYYSQIVNDFQKGDIAEGYSVSREKKESFPLTVTSAQKNPTAFYLCASSVRTGGGYNEQFFGPGTRLTVL.

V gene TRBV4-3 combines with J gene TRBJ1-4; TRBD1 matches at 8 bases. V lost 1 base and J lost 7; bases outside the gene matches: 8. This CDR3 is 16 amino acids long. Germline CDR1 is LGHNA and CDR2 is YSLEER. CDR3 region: CASSQVSGGKAEKLFF. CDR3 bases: TGCGCCAGCAGCCAAGTATCAGGGGGCAAGGCTGAAAAACTGTTTTTT.

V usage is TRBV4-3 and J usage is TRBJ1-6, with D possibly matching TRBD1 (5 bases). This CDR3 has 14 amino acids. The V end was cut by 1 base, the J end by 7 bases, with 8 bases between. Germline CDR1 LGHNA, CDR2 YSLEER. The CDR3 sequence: CASSQGRQNSPLHF. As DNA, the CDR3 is TGCGCCAGCAGCCAAGGCCGACAGAATTCACCCCTCCACTTT.

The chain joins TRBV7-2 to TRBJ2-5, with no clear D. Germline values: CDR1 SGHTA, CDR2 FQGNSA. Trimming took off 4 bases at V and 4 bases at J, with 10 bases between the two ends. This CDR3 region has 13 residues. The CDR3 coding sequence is TGTGCCAGCAGCTCCGACTTCGGAGAGACCCAGTACTTC. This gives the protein CASSSDFGETQYF.

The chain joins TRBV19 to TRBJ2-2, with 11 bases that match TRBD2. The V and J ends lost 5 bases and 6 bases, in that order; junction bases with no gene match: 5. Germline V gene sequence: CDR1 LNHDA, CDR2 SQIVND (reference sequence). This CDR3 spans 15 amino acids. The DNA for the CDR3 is TGTGCCAGTAGTCTGACTAGCGGGAAGGCCGGGGAGCTGTTTTTT. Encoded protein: CASSLTSGKAGELFF.

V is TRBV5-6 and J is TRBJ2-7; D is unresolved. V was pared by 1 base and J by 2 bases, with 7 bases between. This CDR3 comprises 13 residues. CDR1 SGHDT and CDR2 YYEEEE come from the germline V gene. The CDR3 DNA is TGTGCCAGCAGCTTGTCACGGGCCTACGAGCAGTACTTC. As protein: CASSLSRAYEQYF.

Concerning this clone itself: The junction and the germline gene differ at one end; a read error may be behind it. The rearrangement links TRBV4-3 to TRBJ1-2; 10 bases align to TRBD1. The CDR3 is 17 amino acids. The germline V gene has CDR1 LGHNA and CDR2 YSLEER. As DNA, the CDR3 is TGCGCCAGCGGCCAAGACGTGACAGGGGGCGCTAACTATGGCTACACCTTC. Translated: CASGQDVTGGANYGYTF.

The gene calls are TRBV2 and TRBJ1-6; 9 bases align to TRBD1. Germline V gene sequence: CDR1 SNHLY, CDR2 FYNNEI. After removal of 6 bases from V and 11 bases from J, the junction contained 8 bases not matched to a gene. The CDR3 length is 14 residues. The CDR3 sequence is CASRRDRDVTPLHF. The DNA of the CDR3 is TGTGCCAGCAGACGGGACAGGGACGTGACACCCCTCCACTTT.

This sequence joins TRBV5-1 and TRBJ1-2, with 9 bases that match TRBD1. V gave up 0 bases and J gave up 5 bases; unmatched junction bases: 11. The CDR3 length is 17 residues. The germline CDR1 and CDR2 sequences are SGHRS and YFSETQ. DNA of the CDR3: TGCGCCAGCAGCTTGGAATCTTTGCGGGGGACAGGGTATGGCTACACCTTC. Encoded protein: CASSLESLRGTGYGYTF.

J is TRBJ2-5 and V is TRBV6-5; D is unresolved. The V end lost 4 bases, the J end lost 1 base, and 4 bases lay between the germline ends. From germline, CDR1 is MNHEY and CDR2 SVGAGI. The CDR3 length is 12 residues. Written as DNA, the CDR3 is TGTGCCAGCAGTTCCCTCCAAGAGACCCAGTACTTC. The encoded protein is CASSSLQETQYF.

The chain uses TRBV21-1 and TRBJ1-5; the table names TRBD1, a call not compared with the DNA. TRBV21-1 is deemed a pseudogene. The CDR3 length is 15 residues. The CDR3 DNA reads TGTGCCAGCAGCAAATGGGACAGGTCCAATCAGCCCCAGCATTTT. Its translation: CASSKWDRSNQPQHF.

CDR3 protein: CASSRSRDSIYGYTF. As DNA, the CDR3 is TGTGCCAGCAGCCGGTCCCGGGACTCGATCTATGGCTACACCTTC. The chain couples TRBV6-5 to TRBJ1-2; tentative D call: TRBD1 (5 bases). This CDR3 has 15 amino acids. Germline loops: CDR1 MNHEY, CDR2 SVGAGI. Between the trimmed V and J ends, which lost 6 bases and 4 bases, there was a span of 18 bases.